Listed here are 30 T cell receptor beta chains from one sample, sequenced in a study of beta chain features in type 1 diabetes. The study reverse transcribed the entire isolated RNA, so it sequenced expressed TCRB transcripts. Sequencing was performed with immunoSEQ multiplex PCR; in TCRdb, only in-frame clones are kept and a portion is missing. The sample contains approximately 150,000 clones, under 11% of which appear only once. The sequencing sample was made of naive CD4+ T cells from blood. The receptors here all came from a man aged 18 to 29 in good health.

This clone was found a few times. This chain links TRBV1 with TRBJ2-7; TRBD2 is the table's D call and was not checked against the DNA. TRBV1 is given as a pseudogene. CDR3 size: 14 residues. Here the CDR3 reads CTSSQNSGDYEQYF. In nucleotides, the CDR3 is TGCACCAGCAGCCAAAACAGCGGGGACTACGAGCAGTACTTC.

The rearrangement links TRBV5-1 to TRBJ2-5; TRBD1 agrees at 10 bases. Trimming cost V 5 bases and J 7 bases; bases outside gene matches: 5. The CDR3 consists of 13 residues. Germline V gene lookup returns CDR1 SGHRS and CDR2 YFSETQ. The CDR3 DNA reads TGCGCCAGCAGTAGAGGACAGGGGGGGACCCAGTACTTC. It encodes CASSRGQGGTQYF.

This clone has only a few counts. V is TRBV2 and J is TRBJ2-4, with TRBD2 matching 7 bases. This CDR3 has 17 residues. Unmatched junction bases numbered 18, after V lost 11 bases and J lost 2 bases. The germline V gene encodes CDR1 SNHLY and CDR2 FYNNEI. The CDR3 DNA reads as TGTGCCTCACGGAGGGATACGGCGGGAGCTTCCAAAAACATTCAGTACTTC. It specifies CASRRDTAGASKNIQYF.

The chain employs TRBV30 and TRBJ1-2; 7 bases align to TRBD1. The CDR3 totals 12 residues. The trim removed 2 bases at V and 7 bases at J, leaving 4 bases unmatched. The germline gives CDR1 GTSNPN, CDR2 SVGIG (reference sequence). In nucleotides, the CDR3 is TGTGCCTGGAGTCAGGGGGGTGGTGGCTACACCTTC. Translated, it gives CAWSQGGGGYTF.

CDR3 loop: CASSMQTGPYF. As DNA, the CDR3 is TGTGCCAGCAGCATGCAGACAGGGCCGTACTTC. This chain links TRBV7-2 with TRBJ2-4, with 7 nucleotides matching TRBD1. Germline V lookup: CDR1 SGHTA, CDR2 FQGNSA. Trimming at V came to 5 bases and at J to 15 bases, leaving 7 bases not matched to a gene. There are 11 residues in the CDR3.

A few counts support this clone. The V gene is TRBV7-2, the J gene TRBJ2-5; 10 bases are a match to TRBD2. CDR1 and CDR2 (germline): SGHTA, FQGNSA. The CDR3 runs 18 residues. The ends lost 4 bases at V and 2 bases at J; junction bases unmatched: 13. CDR3 sequence reads: CASSSHKGGLAFQETQYF. The CDR3 DNA is TGTGCCAGCAGCTCCCATAAGGGGGGACTAGCGTTTCAAGAGACCCAGTACTTC.

This chain uses TRBV9 with TRBJ2-3; a weak D match, TRBD2 (5 bases). V lost 4 bases and J 2 bases, leaving 17 bases between the germline ends. Germline loops: CDR1 SGDLS, CDR2 YYNGEE. The CDR3 consists of 16 residues. CDR3 bases: TGTGCCAGCAGCCCCCCCCATGCGGGCCACACAGATACGCAGTATTTT. This encodes CASSPPHAGHTDTQYF. The complete variable domain, with remaining parts taken from reference TRBV9 and TRBJ2-3, reads DSGVTQTPKHLITATGQRVTLRCSPRSGDLSVYWYQQSLDQGLQFLIQYYNGEERAKGNILERFSAQQFPDLHSELNLSSLELGDSALYFCASSPPHAGHTDTQYFGPGTRLTVL.

This clone was observed a handful of times. The gene calls are TRBV30 and TRBJ1-4, with 8 nucleotides matching TRBD1. The V and J ends lost 5 bases and 4 bases, in that order; junction bases with no gene match: 3. CDR1 and CDR2 (germline): GTSNPN, SVGIG (reference sequence). CDR3 length: 13 residues. DNA of the CDR3: TGTGCCTGGGGTACAGGGGGTAATGAAAAACTGTTTTTT. It encodes CAWGTGGNEKLFF.

In its sample, this clone was seen a few times. J is TRBJ2-7 and V is TRBV5-6; D gene unclear. The CDR3 runs to 12 residues. Germline assignment: CDR1 SGHDT and CDR2 YYEEEE. The V gene lost 4 bases and the J gene lost 3 bases, with 8 bases spanning the gap. This CDR3 reads CASSGGSYEQYF. CDR3 in DNA: TGTGCCAGCAGCGGTGGCAGCTACGAGCAGTACTTC.

This clone appeared a few times. The chain joins TRBV2 to TRBJ2-2, with a possible D match to TRBD2 (5 bases). V lost 2 bases, J lost 0 bases, and 7 bases lay in between. Germline V gene lookup returns CDR1 SNHLY and CDR2 FYNNEI. This CDR3 has 15 residues. This CDR3 is CASSEKRSNTGELFF. CDR3 nucleotides: TGTGCCAGCAGTGAAAAGCGGTCGAACACCGGGGAGCTGTTTTTT.

In this sample, this clone turned up many times. V gene TRBV5-1 combines with J gene TRBJ2-7; D might be TRBD1 (5 bases). Looked up from germline, CDR1 is SGHRS and CDR2 is YFSETQ. The V end was cut by 3 bases, the J end by 6 bases, with 16 bases between. CDR3 length: 14 residues. The CDR3 coding sequence is TGCGCCAGCAGCTCAGGGCCGTCTCCGGGCGAGCAGTACTTC. This sequence encodes CASSSGPSPGEQYF. Full variable domain (remainder filled in from reference TRBV5-1 and TRBJ2-7): KAGVTQTPRYLIKTRGQQVTLSCSPISGHRSVSWYQQTPGQGLQFLFEYFSETQRNKGNFPGRFSGRQFSNSRSEMNVSTLELGDSALYLCASSSGPSPGEQYFGPGTRLTVT.

This chain links TRBV12-5 with TRBJ2-7; weak D call: TRBD1 (6 bases). Looked up from germline, CDR1 is LGHNT and CDR2 is FRNRAP. This CDR3 spans 16 amino acids. Trimming pared 0 bases from V and 4 bases from J, leaving 16 bases between. For the CDR3, the DNA is TGTGCTAGTGGTTTGGTACCTGAGACCAGGGGTTACGAGCAGTACTTC. Translating gives CASGLVPETRGYEQYF. Variable domain in full (rest from reference TRBV12-5 and TRBJ2-7): DARVTQTPRHKVTEMGQEVTMRCQPILGHNTVFWYRQTMMQGLELLAYFRNRAPLDDSGMPKDRFSAEMPDATLATLKIQPSEPRDSAVYFCASGLVPETRGYEQYFGPGTRLTVT.

This clone was counted ten times or more. The chain recombines TRBV11-2 with TRBJ2-5; 9 positions match TRBD2. J gave up 7 bases and V 4 bases, and 4 bases lay outside the gene matches. CDR1 is SGHAT and CDR2 is FQNNGV in the germline V gene. The CDR3 has 13 residues. The CDR3 nucleotides are TGTGCCAGCAGCTCGTATAGCGGGGGGACCCAGTACTTC. Protein: CASSSYSGGTQYF.

The CDR3: CASSLGGVNEKLFF. The CDR3, as DNA: TGTGCCAGCAGCTTAGGGGGCGTTAATGAAAAACTGTTTTTT. The chain has TRBV7-9 and TRBJ1-4; D might be TRBD1 (5 bases). V lost 1 base and J 4 bases, leaving 7 bases between the germline ends. From germline, CDR1 is SEHNR and CDR2 FQNEAQ (reference sequence). CDR3 length: 14 residues.

The chain is built from TRBV5-8 and TRBJ2-3; D uncertain. Per the germline V gene, CDR1 is SGHTS and CDR2 is YDEGEE. The CDR3 runs to 11 residues. The V and J ends lost 4 bases and 6 bases respectively, with 6 bases between them. In DNA, the CDR3 is TGTGCCAGCAGCCCGAGGGATACGCAGTATTTT. Its translation: CASSPRDTQYF.

The chain combines TRBV7-8 with TRBJ2-5, with D possibly matching TRBD2 (6 bases). CDR3 size: 15 residues. The germline V gene encodes CDR1 SGHVS and CDR2 FQNEAQ. Deletions cut 5 bases from V and 2 bases from J, with 15 bases between. The chain's CDR3 is CASSGPRDSQETQYF. The CDR3 DNA follows: TGTGCCAGCAGCGGGCCCCGGGACTCTCAAGAGACCCAGTACTTC.

This clone showed up many times. This chain links TRBV7-9 with TRBJ1-4; D is ambiguous. Germline CDR1 is SEHNR and CDR2 is FQNEAQ (reference sequence). Deletions cut 6 bases from V and 7 bases from J, with 12 bases between. The CDR3 covers 13 residues. The CDR3 spells CASSSLRGEKLFF. CDR3 DNA: TGTGCCAGCAGTTCCCTCCGAGGTGAAAAACTGTTTTTT.

The chain uses TRBV5-1 and TRBJ2-3, with D possibly TRBD2 on 6 matching bases. V lost 4 bases, J lost 4 bases, and 7 bases lay in between. The CDR3 contains 12 residues. The germline V gene encodes CDR1 SGHRS and CDR2 YFSETQ. The CDR3 reads CASSPGADTQYF. CDR3 nucleotide sequence: TGCGCCAGCAGCCCGGGGGCAGATACGCAGTATTTT.

This clone has a handful of counts. This chain connects TRBV25-1 to TRBJ2-1; D is perhaps TRBD1 (5 bases). The CDR3 contains 11 residues. Germline CDR1 and CDR2: MGHDK and SYGVNS. Trimming pared 8 bases from V and 8 bases from J, leaving 10 bases between. The CDR3 loop is CASSTRDEQFF. The CDR3 nucleotides read TGTGCCAGCTCCACCAGGGATGAGCAGTTCTTC. Variable domain in full (rest from reference TRBV25-1 and TRBJ2-1): EADIYQTPRYLVIGTGKKITLECSQTMGHDKMYWYQQDPGMELHLIHYSYGVNSTEKGDLSSESTVSRIRTEHFPLTLESARPSHTSQYLCASSTRDEQFFGPGTRLTVL.

This clone showed up many times. The chain uses TRBV23-1 and TRBJ2-3, with 7 bases aligning to TRBD1. TRBV23-1 is annotated as an ORF whose role is uncertain. The CDR3 consists of 13 residues. V was pared by 2 bases and J by 5 bases, with 1 base of the junction left unmatched. For the CDR3, the DNA is TGCGCCAGCAGTCAACACAGGGGAGATACGCAGTATTTT. It is translated as CASSQHRGDTQYF.

V usage is TRBV27 and J usage is TRBJ2-4; 14 bases map to TRBD2. CDR1 MNHEY and CDR2 SMNVEV come from the germline V gene (reference sequence). V shed 5 bases, J shed 0 bases, and the junction held 9 bases outside the gene matches. The CDR3 spans 19 residues. CDR3 sequence: CASSPGLAGGEVAKNIQYF. CDR3 DNA sequence: TGTGCCAGCAGTCCCGGACTAGCGGGGGGTGAGGTAGCCAAAAACATTCAGTACTTC.

The gene calls are TRBV7-2 and TRBJ2-7; D is perhaps TRBD1 (6 bases). This CDR3 comprises 14 residues. Germline assignment: CDR1 SGHTA and CDR2 FQGNSA. Between the trimmed V and J ends, which lost 6 bases and 2 bases, there was a span of 14 bases. The CDR3 loop is CASRTGRGTYEQYF. The CDR3 DNA reads as TGTGCCAGCAGAACGGGTAGGGGGACCTACGAGCAGTACTTC.

On this clone itself: The junction departs from germline at one end; a sequencing error may be responsible. This CDR3 is CASRSDRNAGELFF. The CDR3 DNA reads as TGTGCCAGCAGGTCAGACAGGAACGCCGGGGAGCTGTTTTTT. The chain joins TRBV6-6 to TRBJ2-2; a weak D match, TRBD1 (6 bases). The CDR3 covers 14 residues. Germline-derived CDR1 and CDR2 are MNHNY and SVGAGI (reference sequence).

This clone was detected a few times. V usage is TRBV27 and J usage is TRBJ2-7; 7 positions match TRBD1. Germline V gene sequence: CDR1 MNHEY, CDR2 SMNVEV (reference sequence). The CDR3 is 13 amino acids. With 6 bases clipped from V and 4 bases from J, the junction kept 6 bases outside the gene matches. CDR3: CASSRTGNYEQYF. DNA of the CDR3: TGTGCCAGCAGCCGGACAGGCAATTACGAGCAGTACTTC.

The J gene is TRBJ2-7, the V gene TRBV7-2; 13 bases agree with TRBD2. Looked up from germline, CDR1 is SGHTA and CDR2 is FQGNSA. J lost 7 bases, V lost 6 bases, and 6 bases had no gene match. This CDR3 is 14 amino acids long. In DNA, the CDR3 is TGTGCCAGCAGTTCAACGGGACTAGCGGGGGAGCAGTACTTC. Amino acid sequence: CASSSTGLAGEQYF.

The chain carries TRBV7-9 and TRBJ2-5, with 12 bases aligning to TRBD2. Germline V gene sequence: CDR1 SEHNR, CDR2 FQNEAQ (reference sequence). The CDR3 covers 15 residues. J gave up 2 bases and V 5 bases, and 3 bases lay outside the gene matches. This chain's CDR3 is CASSLGTSGQETQYF. CDR3 bases: TGTGCCAGCAGCCTGGGGACTAGCGGGCAAGAGACCCAGTACTTC.

The chain recombines TRBV6-5 with TRBJ1-2; D call uncertain. The CDR3 runs to 15 residues. The germline V gene has CDR1 MNHEY and CDR2 SVGAGI. With 0 bases removed from V and 8 bases from J, the gap between germline ends came to 16 bases. The CDR3: CASSYSPAGPLGYTF. The DNA for the CDR3 is TGTGCCAGCAGTTACTCCCCCGCCGGTCCCCTGGGCTACACCTTC.

This clone was picked up a small number of times. The chain uses TRBV5-5 and TRBJ2-7; D is perhaps TRBD2 (5 bases). The V end lost 2 bases, the J end lost 3 bases, and 9 bases lay between the germline ends. Germline lookup yields CDR1 SGHKS and CDR2 YYEKEE (reference sequence). The CDR3 consists of 13 residues. Here the CDR3 reads CASSFLGDYEQYF. The CDR3 DNA follows: TGTGCCAGCAGCTTTCTGGGAGACTACGAGCAGTACTTC. The full variable domain, its missing parts supplied by reference TRBV5-5 and TRBJ2-7, is DAGVTQSPTHLIKTRGQQVTLRCSPISGHKSVSWYQQVLGQGPQFIFQYYEKEERGRGNFPDRFSARQFPNYSSELNVNALLLGDSALYLCASSFLGDYEQYFGPGTRLTVT.

The chain carries TRBV30 and TRBJ1-2; tentative D call: TRBD1 (5 bases). CDR1 is GTSNPN and CDR2 is SVGIG in the germline V gene (reference sequence). V was cut by 3 bases and J by 2 bases, with 13 bases left in between. This CDR3 has 14 residues. This CDR3 reads CAWRALTENYGYTF. The CDR3 bases are TGTGCCTGGAGGGCCCTGACAGAAAACTATGGCTACACCTTC.

The chain joins TRBV4-3 to TRBJ2-7, with TRBD1 as a possible D gene (6 bases). Trimming pared 4 bases from V and 5 bases from J, leaving 15 bases between. This CDR3 comprises 14 residues. Germline values: CDR1 LGHNA, CDR2 YSLEER. The CDR3, as DNA: TGCGCCAGCAGCCCGGCGGGCAGGGGCGACGAGCAGTACTTC. Residues: CASSPAGRGDEQYF.